The clone carrying this T cell receptor (beta chain) has a count of ten or more. The length of the CDR3 is 17 residues. Looked up from germline, CDR1 is SEHNR and CDR2 is FQNEAQ (reference sequence). The germline V and J ends were trimmed by 2 bases and 2 bases, with 16 bases remaining between them. The data are from a study of tumor-infiltrating lymphocytes in primary liver carcinoma. Overall study context: Yields of productive TCRbeta reads ranged from roughly 3.5 to 7.13 million per sample and were similar across tissue types.

Joint extraction of RNA and DNA used 20-30 mg of bulk tissue that was unsorted. The researchers produced TCR beta cDNA from roughly 500 ng total RNA with a constant-region primer. It was through three nested multiplex PCR rounds of slightly modified ARM-PCR that TCR beta libraries arose. With TRBV1-TRBV30 forward primers and a C-beta reverse primer, the first two PCR rounds were run for roughly 9 cycles each. In TCRdb, the multiplex PCR reads were re-called with MiXCR into one record per CDR3 protein. The repertoire holds more than 60,000 distinct CDR3 sequences, with roughly two thirds as singletons.

The sequence came from a middle-aged man with primary liver carcinoma and hepatitis B virus infection. Specimen: liver tumor tissue from sampling region 4. The subset denotes: tumor region T4, right-lateral pole. This sequence joins TRBV7-9 and TRBJ2-1, with D possibly being TRBD2 (5 bases). CDR3 residues: CASSLSVLFGAYNEQFF. CDR3 nucleotides: TGTGCCAGCAGCTTATCGGTATTATTCGGGGCCTACAATGAGCAGTTCTTC.